Shown below are 25 T cell receptor beta chains from a single sample sequenced in a study of molecular identifiers for immune sequencing clone quantification. TCRdb analysed the PCR reads with MiXCR anew, one entry per CDR3 protein. The sample has roughly 100,000 distinct CDR3 sequences, about 35% seen once; the top ten hold 9% to 10%. Sample: naive CD8+ T cells from blood, with Jurkat cell RNA spiked in. Specified subset: FACS-sorted CD8+CD4-CCR7+CD45RA+ naive T cells. These receptors were collected from a human donor in good health. Some libraries in this study had Jurkat cell RNA spiked in.

The chain is built from TRBV24-1 and TRBJ2-2, with D perhaps TRBD1 (5 bases). CDR3 length: 16 residues. CDR1 and CDR2 (germline): KGHDR, SFDVKD. Trimming cost V 5 bases and J 7 bases, with 19 bases left between them. This CDR3 reads CATSAAPSGWSGELFF. The CDR3 DNA follows: TGTGCCACCAGTGCCGCCCCTTCAGGGTGGAGCGGGGAGCTGTTTTTT.

The table lists this clonotype with many counts. J is TRBJ2-1 and V is TRBV7-2; the D gene is possibly TRBD2 (5 bases). Germline V gene sequence: CDR1 SGHTA, CDR2 FQGNSA. The CDR3 sequence is 13 residues long. Trimming took 1 base from V and 6 from J, leaving 7 bases between them. CDR3 in amino acids: CASSLETINEQFF. For the CDR3, the DNA is TGTGCCAGCAGCTTAGAGACTATCAATGAGCAGTTCTTC.

As to this clonotype: This may be a read error, as it is one base from a much larger clone. The V call is TRBV5-1, the J call TRBJ2-1; D gene unclear. Germline-derived CDR1 and CDR2 are SGHRS and YFSETQ. The CDR3 is made up of 11 amino acids. V lost 0 bases, J lost 9 bases, and 4 bases lay in between. The CDR3 loop is CASSLVSEQFF. The DNA of the CDR3 is TGCGCCAGCAGCTTGGTGAGTGAGCAGTTCTTC. The full variable domain, rest sourced from reference TRBV5-1 and TRBJ2-1, is KAGVTQTPRYLIKTRGQQVTLSCSPISGHRSVSWYQQTPGQGLQFLFEYFSETQRNKGNFPGRFSGRQFSNSRSEMNVSTLELGDSALYLCASSLVSEQFFGPGTRLTVL.

Notes on this clonotype: A single base separates this from a much larger clone, so it may be a read error. The rearrangement joins TRBV5-1 to TRBJ1-1; D perhaps matches TRBD1 (6 bases). Germline CDR1 and CDR2: SGHRS and YFSETQ. Trimming stripped 6 bases from V and 7 bases from J, with 16 bases between. The CDR3 sequence is 13 residues long. Written as DNA, the CDR3 is TGCGCCAGCAAAGCGGGACAAGAAGGTGAAGCTTTCTTT. Its translation: CASKAGQEGEAFF.

This chain connects TRBV9 to TRBJ2-7, with TRBD1 as a possible D gene (5 bases). V was cut by 0 bases and J by 3 bases, with 13 bases left in between. This CDR3 comprises 15 residues. Germline CDR1 reads SGDLS; CDR2 reads YYNGEE. The CDR3 nucleotides read TGTGCCAGCAGCGTAGAGGGGTCCGCTTACTACGAGCAGTACTTC. This sequence encodes CASSVEGSAYYEQYF.

This clonotype was counted at least ten times. Germline is not matched at one junction end, which may reflect a read error. V and J are TRBV5-1 and TRBJ1-1, with 10 bases that match TRBD1. CDR3 size: 16 residues. Germline V CDR1 and CDR2: SGHRS, YFSETQ. CDR3 bases: TGCGCCAGCAGCCCTGCGGGACAGGGGATGAAAACTGAAGCTTTCTTT. This codes for CASSPAGQGMKTEAFF.

The V and J genes are TRBV2 and TRBJ2-3; unclear D gene. CDR1 and CDR2 from the germline V gene are SNHLY and FYNNEI. Trimming removed 5 bases from V and 0 bases from J, with 15 bases in between. This CDR3 contains 16 residues. CDR3 loop: CASSTLGGSSTDTQYF. The CDR3 nucleotides read TGTGCCAGCAGTACCCTGGGCGGTTCTAGCACAGATACGCAGTATTTT.

This clonotype was recorded many times. This CDR3 reads CASSPDGGSMNTEAFF. As DNA, the CDR3 is TGTGCCAGCAGCCCCGACGGGGGAAGTATGAACACTGAAGCTTTCTTT. The rearrangement joins TRBV13 to TRBJ1-1, with D possibly being TRBD1 (5 bases). CDR3 length equals 16 residues. V was pared by 5 bases and J by 0 bases, with 16 bases between. The germline V gene has CDR1 PRHDT and CDR2 FYEKMQ (reference sequence).

In regard to this clonotype: A much larger clone lies one base from this, so it may be a read error. The rearrangement uses TRBV24-1 and TRBJ2-2; D possibly corresponds to TRBD1 (6 bases). The CDR3 sequence is 15 residues long. Germline V gives CDR1 KGHDR, CDR2 SFDVKD. The CDR3 spells CATSDWDTDTRELFF. The CDR3 DNA is TGTGCCACCAGTGACTGGGACACGGACACCAGGGAGCTGTTTTTT.

About this clonotype: A read error may produce the germline difference seen at one junction end. The chain recombines TRBV6-6 with TRBJ2-3, with 16 bases matching TRBD2. The CDR3 spans 16 residues. Germline loops: CDR1 MNHNY, CDR2 SVGAGI (reference sequence). The CDR3 protein is CAGSTGLAGGPDTQYF. CDR3 sequence (DNA): TGTGCCGGCAGCACGGGACTAGCGGGAGGGCCAGATACGCAGTATTTT.

This rearrangement joins TRBV6-6 to TRBJ1-5; D gene unclear. This CDR3 has 15 residues. Germline assignment: CDR1 MNHNY and CDR2 SVGAGI (reference sequence). Trimming left V 11 bases short and J 0 bases short, with 17 bases between. The CDR3 loop reads CAGGEQTYSNQPQHF. The DNA of the CDR3 is TGTGCCGGCGGGGAACAGACGTATAGCAATCAGCCCCAGCATTTT.

V is TRBV28 and J is TRBJ2-2; D remains unclear. Germline-derived CDR1 and CDR2 are MDHEN and SYDVKM. The CDR3 has 15 amino acids. Trimming cost V 4 bases and J 1 base, with 10 bases left between them. The CDR3 sequence is CASSSPDLNTGELFF. In DNA form, the CDR3 reads TGTGCCAGCAGTTCCCCGGACCTGAACACCGGGGAGCTGTTTTTT.

This rearrangement joins TRBV27 to TRBJ2-3, with a weak D call TRBD2 (5 bases). This CDR3 comprises 15 residues. Trimming removed 2 bases at V and 1 base at J, with 10 bases between. CDR1 and CDR2 (germline): MNHEY, SMNVEV (reference sequence). The CDR3 nucleotides read TGTGCCAGCAGTTTAGAGGGAGTGGGCACAGATACGCAGTATTTT. Its translation: CASSLEGVGTDTQYF.

Turning to this clonotype: A single base separates this from a much larger clone, so it may be a read error. V and J are TRBV29-1 and TRBJ2-6; the D is unclear. The V gene lost 3 bases and the J gene lost 4 bases, with 7 bases spanning the gap. The germline gives CDR1 SQVTM, CDR2 ANQGSEA. The CDR3 contains 13 residues. The CDR3 DNA follows: TGCAGCGTTGACCTCGCCGGGGCCAACGTCCTGACTTTC. It codes for CSVDLAGANVLTF.

This clonotype has just a few counts. The rearrangement uses TRBV4-3 and TRBJ2-4, with D possibly matching TRBD1 (5 bases). CDR3 size: 14 residues. Trimming shortened V by 1 base and J by 4 bases, and 8 bases separated the two germline ends. Germline V gene lookup returns CDR1 LGHNA and CDR2 YSLEER. The CDR3 coding sequence is TGCGCCAGCAGCCAAGGCGCAGGGAAAAACATTCAGTACTTC. This gives the protein CASSQGAGKNIQYF.

The chain is built from TRBV4-1 and TRBJ2-1; possible D gene TRBD1, 6 bases. This CDR3 spans 14 amino acids. Trimming took off 5 bases at V and 7 bases at J, with 15 bases between the two ends. Looked up from germline, CDR1 is MGHRA and CDR2 is YSYEKL. CDR3 amino acids: CASSDRDKPNEQFF. Here the CDR3 DNA reads TGCGCCAGCAGCGACCGGGACAAGCCAAATGAGCAGTTCTTC.

The genes are TRBV13 and TRBJ2-2, with 10 bases identical to TRBD2. The V gene end was trimmed by 5 bases and the J gene end by 3 bases; junction bases not matched to a gene: 9. This CDR3 comprises 17 residues. Per the germline V gene, CDR1 is PRHDT and CDR2 is FYEKMQ (reference sequence). CDR3 protein: CASSPPGTSAYTGELFF. CDR3 DNA: TGTGCCAGCAGCCCACCCGGGACTAGCGCCTACACCGGGGAGCTGTTTTTT.

This clonotype showed up just a few times. The CDR3 sequence: CASSLAIGAKNIQYF. CDR3 sequence (DNA): TGTGCCAGCAGCTTAGCGATCGGGGCCAAAAACATTCAGTACTTC. The rearrangement uses TRBV7-9 and TRBJ2-4; no definite D call. CDR1 and CDR2 (germline): SEHNR, FQNEAQ (reference sequence). Trimming pared 0 bases from V and 1 base from J, leaving 7 bases between. The CDR3 has 15 amino acids. Filled out from reference TRBV7-9 and TRBJ2-4, the complete variable domain reads DTGVSQNPRHKITKRGQNVTFRCDPISEHNRLYWYRQTLGQGPEFLTYFQNEAQLEKSRLLSDRFSAERPKGSFSTLEIQRTEQGDSAMYLCASSLAIGAKNIQYFGAGTRLSVL.

This clonotype was seen at least ten times. The rearrangement joins TRBV14 to TRBJ2-7, with D perhaps TRBD1 (6 bases). Trimming removed 1 base at V and 2 bases at J, with 9 bases between. The CDR3 totals 14 residues. Germline V lookup: CDR1 SGHDN, CDR2 FVKESK. The DNA for the CDR3 is TGTGCCAGCAGCCAAGGGGGGCCTGCCTACGAGCAGTACTTC. Translation gives CASSQGGPAYEQYF. The full variable domain, rest sourced from reference TRBV14 and TRBJ2-7, is EAGVTQFPSHSVIEKGQTVTLRCDPISGHDNLYWYRRVMGKEIKFLLHFVKESKQDESGMPNNRFLAERTGGTYSTLKVQPAELEDSGVYFCASSQGGPAYEQYFGPGTRLTVT.

This clonotype came up a few times. The rearrangement joins TRBV4-2 to TRBJ1-6; D remains ambiguous. The CDR3 runs to 13 residues. The V end lost 1 base, the J end lost 14 bases, and 12 bases lay between the germline ends. Germline CDR1 LGHNA, CDR2 YNFKEQ. CDR3 coding DNA: TGTGCCAGCAGCCAAGGATCGCCCCAGGCCCTCCACTTT. The encoded protein is CASSQGSPQALHF.

This clonotype was seen a handful of times. The rearrangement joins TRBV6-5 to TRBJ2-2; tentative D call: TRBD1 (5 bases). The V end was cut by 4 bases, the J end by 1 base, with 10 bases between. The CDR3 has 15 amino acids. Germline V gene data show CDR1 as MNHEY and CDR2 as SVGAGI. In nucleotides, the CDR3 is TGTGCCAGCAGTTCCGTTACAGGGAACACCGGGGAGCTGTTTTTT. It specifies CASSSVTGNTGELFF.

As concerns this clonotype: It may be a read error: a sequence one base away is much more abundant. The chain recombines TRBV6-2 or TRBV6-3 with TRBJ2-5; D is unclear. This CDR3 spans 13 amino acids. Germline CDR1 reads MNHEY; CDR2 reads SVGEGT. The V and J ends lost 8 bases and 3 bases respectively, with 13 bases between them. CDR3 DNA: TGTGCCAGCTGTCGTGACGTGGAAGAGACCCAGTACTTC. Amino acid sequence: CASCRDVEETQYF.

In regard to this clonotype: This may arise from a read error, as a much more abundant clone is one base away. This chain connects TRBV4-1 to TRBJ2-7; 8 nucleotides agree with TRBD1. The CDR3 is 15 amino acids. Germline loops: CDR1 MGHRA, CDR2 YSYEKL. With 1 base clipped from V and 7 bases from J, the junction kept 9 bases outside the gene matches. The CDR3 bases are TGCGCCAGCAGCCAAGCCCGGGACAGGCGCAATGAGCAGTACTTC. As protein: CASSQARDRRNEQYF.

A remark on this clonotype: The junction shows a germline mismatch at one end, possibly a read error. The chain links TRBV28 to TRBJ1-2, with unresolved D. Germline-derived CDR1 and CDR2 are MDHEN and SYDVKM. The CDR3 runs 14 residues. The CDR3 protein is CVSSLFSTNYGYTF. CDR3 in DNA: TGTGTCAGCAGTTTATTCTCAACTAACTATGGCTACACCTTC.

The rearrangement uses TRBV27 and TRBJ2-4; 7 bases line up with TRBD1. V lost 4 bases, J lost 9 bases, and 6 bases stayed unmatched. This CDR3 comprises 13 residues. Germline V CDR1 and CDR2: MNHEY, SMNVEV (reference sequence). The CDR3 loop reads CASSWATGAIQYF. CDR3 in DNA: TGTGCCAGCAGTTGGGCTACAGGGGCCATTCAGTACTTC.